These T cell receptor beta chains were read from a single sample in a study of blood T cell repertoires in COVID-19. Clones were sequenced by immunoSEQ multiplex PCR, and TCRdb holds only the in-frame ones, with some missing. This sample yields 200,000 to 250,000 clones, of which about nine tenths are seen a single time; roughly 3.3% belongs to the top ten. Sequences were obtained from PBMCs or T cells enriched from blood (not recorded which). These receptors originate from a woman in her fifties or sixties in a cohort exposed to, infected with or recovered from COVID-19 (not recorded which). The CDR3 runs from the conserved cysteine through the conserved F or W. Fields, in order: V gene, clone size, CDR3 protein. Where a row states a size, it is once, few, many or the class of an expanded clone; other rows omit it.

V: TRBV3-1/TRBV3-2; size: NA; CDR3: CASSQVRQGNPTGELFF
V: TRBV4-2; size: NA; CDR3: CASSQEVAGIRYEQFF
V: TRBV7-3; size: NA; CDR3: CASSLHDSGKGSYNEQFF
V: TRBV4-2; size: once; CDR3: CASSIGTANSGNTIYF
V: TRBV7-9; size: NA; CDR3: CASSLGRGGGANVLTF
V: TRBV30; size: NA; CDR3: CAWSPPGFLGGYTF
V: TRBV19; size: few; CDR3: CASSIPNRGYQPQHF
V: TRBV20-1; size: NA; CDR3: CSAGANEKLFF
V: TRBV24-1; size: NA; CDR3: CATSDPGGGGTDTQYF
V: TRBV19; size: NA; CDR3: CASSKAPTGNLGDTEAFF
V: TRBV9; size: NA; CDR3: CASSVGWRGETQYF
V: TRBV21-1; size: once; CDR3: CASSKEGNTIYF
V: TRBV10-3; size: NA; CDR3: CAISRDRDEKLFF
V: TRBV28; size: NA; CDR3: CASSEGQKETQYF
V: TRBV9; size: NA; CDR3: CASRPGWGTDTQYF
V: TRBV5-1; size: few; CDR3: CASSLDREGRAFF
V: TRBV7-2; size: NA; CDR3: CASSRPRVGGGHYNEQFF
V: TRBV30; size: NA; CDR3: CAWGKPGGGYTF
V: TRBV5-6; size: NA; CDR3: CASSLFSESSYNSPLHF
V: TRBV7-3; size: few; CDR3: CASSLNRGGNNEQFF
V: TRBV5-1; size: NA; CDR3: CASSFSRDTGELFF
V: TRBV3-1/TRBV3-2; size: once; CDR3: CASSPVSGGARIQTQYF
V: TRBV7-8; size: few; CDR3: CASSLAGYSNQPQHF
V: TRBV2; size: NA; CDR3: CASSVGGGGSNQPQHF
V: TRBV4-1; size: once; CDR3: CASSPGQGVYEQYF
V: TRBV28; size: NA; CDR3: CASSEIQRWSEKLFF
V: TRBV28; size: NA; CDR3: CASSSAGLAGEGNTEAFF
V: TRBV15; size: NA; CDR3: CATSRGTGDGYTF
V: TRBV19; size: few; CDR3: CASSIGANYGYTF
V: TRBV9; size: NA; CDR3: CASSVGDRGGEQFF
V: TRBV14; size: NA; CDR3: CASSQDSGGGPQETQYF